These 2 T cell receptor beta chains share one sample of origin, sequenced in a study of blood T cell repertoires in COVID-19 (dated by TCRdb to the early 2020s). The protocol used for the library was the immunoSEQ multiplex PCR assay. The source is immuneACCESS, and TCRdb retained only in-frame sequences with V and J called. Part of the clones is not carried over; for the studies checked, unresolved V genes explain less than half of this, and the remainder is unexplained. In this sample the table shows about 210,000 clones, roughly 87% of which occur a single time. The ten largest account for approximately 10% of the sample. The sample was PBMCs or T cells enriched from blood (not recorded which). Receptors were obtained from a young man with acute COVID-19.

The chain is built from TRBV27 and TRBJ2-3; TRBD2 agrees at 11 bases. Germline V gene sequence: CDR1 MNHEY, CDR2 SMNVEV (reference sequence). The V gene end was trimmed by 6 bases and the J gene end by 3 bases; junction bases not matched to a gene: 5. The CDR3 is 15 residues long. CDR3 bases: TGTGCCAGCAGCCCGCTAGCGGGAGGTACAGATACGCAGTATTTT. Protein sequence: CASSPLAGGTDTQYF.

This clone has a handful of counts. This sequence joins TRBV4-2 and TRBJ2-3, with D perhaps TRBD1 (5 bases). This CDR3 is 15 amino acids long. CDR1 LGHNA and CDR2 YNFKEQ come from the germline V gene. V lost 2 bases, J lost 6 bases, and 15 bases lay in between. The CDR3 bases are TGTGCCAGCAGCCAAACCTCAACAGGAGCGGATACGCAGTATTTT. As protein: CASSQTSTGADTQYF.